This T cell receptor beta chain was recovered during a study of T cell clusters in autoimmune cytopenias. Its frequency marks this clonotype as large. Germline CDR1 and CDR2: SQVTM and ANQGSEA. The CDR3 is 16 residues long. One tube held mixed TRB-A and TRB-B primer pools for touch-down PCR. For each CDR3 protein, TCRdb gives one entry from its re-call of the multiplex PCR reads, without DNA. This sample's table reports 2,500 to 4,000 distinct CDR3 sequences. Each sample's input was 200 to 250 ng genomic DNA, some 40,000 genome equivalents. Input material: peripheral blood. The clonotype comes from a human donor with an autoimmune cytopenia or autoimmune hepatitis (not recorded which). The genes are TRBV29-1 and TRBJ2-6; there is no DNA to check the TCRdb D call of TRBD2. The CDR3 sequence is CSVGASGGAGANVLTF.